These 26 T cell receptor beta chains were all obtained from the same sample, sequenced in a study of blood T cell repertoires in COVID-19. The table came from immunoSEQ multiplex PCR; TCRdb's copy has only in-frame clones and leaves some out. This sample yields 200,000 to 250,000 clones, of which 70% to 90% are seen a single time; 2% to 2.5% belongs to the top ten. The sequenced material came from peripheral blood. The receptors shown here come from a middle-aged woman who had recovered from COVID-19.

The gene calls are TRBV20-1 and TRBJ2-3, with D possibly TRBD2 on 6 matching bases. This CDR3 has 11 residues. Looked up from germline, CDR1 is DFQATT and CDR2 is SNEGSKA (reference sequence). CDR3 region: CRSGGADTQYF. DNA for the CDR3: TGCAGGTCCGGAGGGGCAGATACGCAGTATTTT.

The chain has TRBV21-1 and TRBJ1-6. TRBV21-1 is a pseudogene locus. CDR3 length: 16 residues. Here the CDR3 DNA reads TGTGCCAGCAGCAAAGAACTCCGAGGGGAGGGTTCACCCCTCCACTTT. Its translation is CASSKELRGEGSPLHF.

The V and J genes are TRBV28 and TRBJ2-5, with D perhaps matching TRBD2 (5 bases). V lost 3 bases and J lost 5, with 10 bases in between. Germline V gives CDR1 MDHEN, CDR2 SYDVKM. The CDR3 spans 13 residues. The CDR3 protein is CASSFREWETQYF. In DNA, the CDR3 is TGTGCCAGCAGTTTTCGGGAATGGGAGACCCAGTACTTC.

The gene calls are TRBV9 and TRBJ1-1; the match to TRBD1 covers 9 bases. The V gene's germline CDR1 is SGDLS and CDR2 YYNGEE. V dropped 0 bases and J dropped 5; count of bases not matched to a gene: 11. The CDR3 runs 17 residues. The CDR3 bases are TGTGCCAGCAGCGTAGATTCCCCACAGGGGGCCTTTACTGAAGCTTTCTTT. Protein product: CASSVDSPQGAFTEAFF.

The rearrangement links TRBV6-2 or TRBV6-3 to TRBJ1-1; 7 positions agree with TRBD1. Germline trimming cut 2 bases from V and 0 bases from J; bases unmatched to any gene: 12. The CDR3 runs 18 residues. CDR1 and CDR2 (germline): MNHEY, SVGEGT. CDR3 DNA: TGTGCCAGCAGTTACCTGACAGGGATCGGGTTGGTGAACACTGAAGCTTTCTTT. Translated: CASSYLTGIGLVNTEAFF.

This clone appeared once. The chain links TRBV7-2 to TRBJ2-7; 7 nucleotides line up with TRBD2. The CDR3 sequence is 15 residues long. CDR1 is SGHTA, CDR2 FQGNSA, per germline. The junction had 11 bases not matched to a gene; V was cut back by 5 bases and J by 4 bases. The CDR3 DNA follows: TGTGCCAGCAGCACCCAAGGGAGGGCCTTTTACGAGCAGTACTTC. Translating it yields CASSTQGRAFYEQYF.

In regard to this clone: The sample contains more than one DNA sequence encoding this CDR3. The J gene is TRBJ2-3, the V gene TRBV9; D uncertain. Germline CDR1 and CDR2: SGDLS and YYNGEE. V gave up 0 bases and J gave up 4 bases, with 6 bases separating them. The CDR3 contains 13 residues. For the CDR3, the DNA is TGTGCCAGCAGCGTAGGCCCGGCAGATACGCAGTATTTT. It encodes CASSVGPADTQYF. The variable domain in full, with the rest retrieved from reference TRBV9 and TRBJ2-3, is DSGVTQTPKHLITATGQRVTLRCSPRSGDLSVYWYQQSLDQGLQFLIQYYNGEERAKGNILERFSAQQFPDLHSELNLSSLELGDSALYFCASSVGPADTQYFGPGTRLTVL.

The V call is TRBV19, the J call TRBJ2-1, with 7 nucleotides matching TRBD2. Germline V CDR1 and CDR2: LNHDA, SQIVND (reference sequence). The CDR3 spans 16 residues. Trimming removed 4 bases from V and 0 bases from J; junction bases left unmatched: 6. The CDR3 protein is CASSKGRAPSYNEQFF. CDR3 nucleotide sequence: TGTGCCAGTAGTAAAGGGAGGGCCCCCTCCTACAATGAGCAGTTCTTC.

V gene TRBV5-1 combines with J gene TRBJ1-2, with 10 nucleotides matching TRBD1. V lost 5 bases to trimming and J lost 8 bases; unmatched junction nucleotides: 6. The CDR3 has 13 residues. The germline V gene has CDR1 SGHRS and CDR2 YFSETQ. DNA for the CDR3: TGCGCCAGCAGTTTTGACAGGGGGCTAGGCTACACCTTC. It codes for CASSFDRGLGYTF.

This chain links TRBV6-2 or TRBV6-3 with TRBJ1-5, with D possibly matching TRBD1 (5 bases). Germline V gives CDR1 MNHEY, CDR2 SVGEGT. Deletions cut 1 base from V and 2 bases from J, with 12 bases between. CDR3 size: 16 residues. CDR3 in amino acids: CASSYLVGVGNQPQHF. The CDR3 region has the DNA TGTGCCAGCAGTTACTTAGTAGGGGTCGGCAATCAGCCCCAGCATTTT.

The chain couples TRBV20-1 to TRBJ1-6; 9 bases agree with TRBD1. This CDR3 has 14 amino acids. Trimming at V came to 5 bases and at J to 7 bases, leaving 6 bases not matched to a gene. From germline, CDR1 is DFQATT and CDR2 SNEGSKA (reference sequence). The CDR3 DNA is TGCAGTGCTCGTGTGACAGGGGGAAATTCACCCCTCCACTTT. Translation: CSARVTGGNSPLHF.

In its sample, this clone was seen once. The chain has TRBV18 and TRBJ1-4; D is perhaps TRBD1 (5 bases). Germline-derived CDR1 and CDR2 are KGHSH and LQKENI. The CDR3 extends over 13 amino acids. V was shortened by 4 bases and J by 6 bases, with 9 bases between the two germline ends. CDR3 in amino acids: CASSLDIHEKLFF. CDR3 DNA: TGTGCCAGCTCACTGGACATCCATGAAAAACTGTTTTTT.

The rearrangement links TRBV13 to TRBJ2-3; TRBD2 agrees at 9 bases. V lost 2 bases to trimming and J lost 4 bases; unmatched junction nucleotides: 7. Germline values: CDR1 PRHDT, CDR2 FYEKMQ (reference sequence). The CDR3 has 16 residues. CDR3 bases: TGTGCCAGCAGCTTAAGCGCGGGAGGGGGACCAGATACGCAGTATTTT. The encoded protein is CASSLSAGGGPDTQYF.

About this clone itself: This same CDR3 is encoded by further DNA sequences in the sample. The DNA for the CDR3 is TGTGCCAGCAGCTTAGGAGGGGATACCTACGAGCAGTACTTC. Translating it yields CASSLGGDTYEQYF. The chain links TRBV5-6 to TRBJ2-7, with TRBD2 as a possible D gene (6 bases). Germline CDR1 is SGHDT and CDR2 is YYEEEE. This CDR3 spans 14 amino acids. V lost 2 bases and J lost 2, with 11 bases in between.

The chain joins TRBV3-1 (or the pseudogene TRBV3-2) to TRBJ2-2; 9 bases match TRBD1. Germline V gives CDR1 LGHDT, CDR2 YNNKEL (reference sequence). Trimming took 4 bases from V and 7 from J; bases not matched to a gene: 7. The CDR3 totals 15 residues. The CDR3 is CASSPGQGSGGELFF. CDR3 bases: TGTGCCAGCAGCCCCGGACAGGGGTCGGGCGGGGAGCTGTTTTTT.

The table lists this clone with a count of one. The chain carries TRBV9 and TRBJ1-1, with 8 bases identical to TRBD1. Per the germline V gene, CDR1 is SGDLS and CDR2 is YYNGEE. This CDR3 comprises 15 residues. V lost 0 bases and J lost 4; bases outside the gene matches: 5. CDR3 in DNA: TGTGCCAGCAGCGTAGGAGGACAGGGACTCACTGAAGCTTTCTTT. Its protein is CASSVGGQGLTEAFF. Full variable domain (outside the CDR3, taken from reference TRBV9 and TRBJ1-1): DSGVTQTPKHLITATGQRVTLRCSPRSGDLSVYWYQQSLDQGLQFLIQYYNGEERAKGNILERFSAQQFPDLHSELNLSSLELGDSALYFCASSVGGQGLTEAFFGQGTRLTVV.

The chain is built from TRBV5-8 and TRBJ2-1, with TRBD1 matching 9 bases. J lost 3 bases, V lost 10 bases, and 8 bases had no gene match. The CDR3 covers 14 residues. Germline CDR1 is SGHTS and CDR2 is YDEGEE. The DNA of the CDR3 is TGTGCCGCACACAGGGGGCAGGGCTACAATGAGCAGTTCTTC. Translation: CAAHRGQGYNEQFF.

Written as DNA, the CDR3 is TGTGCCAGCAGCCCCGACTTCTCCCGCGGAGCTTTCTTT. Translated: CASSPDFSRGAFF. The gene calls are TRBV7-8 and TRBJ1-1; D not certain. Looked up from germline, CDR1 is SGHVS and CDR2 is FQNEAQ. This CDR3 has 13 residues. V was clipped by 5 bases and J by 10 bases, with 17 bases between them.

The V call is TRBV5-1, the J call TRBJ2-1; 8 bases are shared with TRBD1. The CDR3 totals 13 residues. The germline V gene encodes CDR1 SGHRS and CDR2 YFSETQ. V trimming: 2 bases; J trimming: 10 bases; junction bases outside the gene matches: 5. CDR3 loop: CASSFAGGLEQFF. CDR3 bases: TGCGCCAGCAGCTTCGCAGGGGGCTTAGAGCAGTTCTTC.

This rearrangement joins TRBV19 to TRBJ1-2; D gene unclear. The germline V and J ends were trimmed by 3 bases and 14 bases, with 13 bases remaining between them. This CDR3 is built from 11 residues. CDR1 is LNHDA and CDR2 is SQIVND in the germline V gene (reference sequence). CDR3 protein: CASSIVGGVTF. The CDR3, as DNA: TGTGCCAGTAGTATCGTTGGCGGGGTAACCTTC.

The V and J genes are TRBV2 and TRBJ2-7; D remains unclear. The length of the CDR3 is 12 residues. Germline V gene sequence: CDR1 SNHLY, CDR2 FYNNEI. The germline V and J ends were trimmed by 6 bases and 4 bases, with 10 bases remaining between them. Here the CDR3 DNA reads TGTGCCAGCAGGCCCGGCGGATACGAGCAGTACTTC. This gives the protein CASRPGGYEQYF.

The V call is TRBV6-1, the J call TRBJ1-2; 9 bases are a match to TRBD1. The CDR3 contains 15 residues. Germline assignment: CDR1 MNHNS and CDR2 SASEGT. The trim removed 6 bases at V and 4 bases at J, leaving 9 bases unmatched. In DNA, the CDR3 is TGTGCCAGCAGACCCGTGGGACAGGGTGGCTATGGCTACACCTTC. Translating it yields CASRPVGQGGYGYTF.

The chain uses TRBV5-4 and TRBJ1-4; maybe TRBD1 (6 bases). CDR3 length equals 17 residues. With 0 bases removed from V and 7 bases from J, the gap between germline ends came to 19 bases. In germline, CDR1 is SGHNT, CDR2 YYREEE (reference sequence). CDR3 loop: CASSLAPYGGVVEKLFF. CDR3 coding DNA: TGTGCCAGCAGCTTGGCCCCCTATGGGGGCGTTGTTGAAAAACTGTTTTTT. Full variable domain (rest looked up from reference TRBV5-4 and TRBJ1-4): ETGVTQSPTHLIKTRGQQVTLRCSSQSGHNTVSWYQQALGQGPQFIFQYYREEENGRGNFPPRFSGLQFPNYSSELNVNALELDDSALYLCASSLAPYGGVVEKLFFGSGTQLSVL.

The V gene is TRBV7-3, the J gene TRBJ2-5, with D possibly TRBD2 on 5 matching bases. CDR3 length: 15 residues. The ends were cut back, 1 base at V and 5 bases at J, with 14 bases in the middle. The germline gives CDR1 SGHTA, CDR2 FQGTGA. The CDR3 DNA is TGTGCCAGCAGCTTAATTCCGGGAATGGTGGAGACCCAGTACTTC. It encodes CASSLIPGMVETQYF.

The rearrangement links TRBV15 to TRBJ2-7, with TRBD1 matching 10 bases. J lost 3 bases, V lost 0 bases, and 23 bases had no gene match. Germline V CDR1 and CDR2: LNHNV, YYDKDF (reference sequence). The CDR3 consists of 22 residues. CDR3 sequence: CATSRDVGGGQGFLGPHYEQYF. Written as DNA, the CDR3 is TGTGCCACCAGCAGAGACGTGGGCGGGGGACAGGGGTTCTTGGGACCTCACTACGAGCAGTACTTC.

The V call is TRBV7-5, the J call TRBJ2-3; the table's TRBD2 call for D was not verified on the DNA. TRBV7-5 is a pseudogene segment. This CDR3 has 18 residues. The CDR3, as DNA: TGTGCCAGAATCCATTTGAAACTAGCGGGGGGACCCACAGATACGCAGTATTTT. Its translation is CARIHLKLAGGPTDTQYF.